This TCR beta chain appears in the sequencing data of a study of identifying expanded T cells in peripheral blood (dated by TCRdb to between 2018 and 2021). About the full investigation: Separate aliquots of the same genomic DNA pool were sequenced to produce technical replicates, and four replicates were compared in pairs. The paper as a whole reports these results and caveats: The authors expected biological variance in healthy repertoires might increase further over much longer intervals such as months to years. The binomial model flagged about 1.2 differentially abundant clones between technical replicates, compared with about 17 over approximately two weeks and 19 over around four weeks. Across all healthy-donor time intervals, the beta-binomial model significantly cut both the number of clones called differentially abundant and the false-positive rate. In all healthy donors, the variance in clone template counts between samples taken roughly 14 days apart rose significantly as total template count increased.

The immunoSEQ Assay, which uses bias-controlled multiplex PCR amplification of genomic DNA, was used to profile TCRbeta CDR3 regions. In the authors' own workflow: To quantify the absolute abundance of each unique TCRbeta CDR3 region, the sequences were collapsed and filtered. Differential abundance was assessed using a binomial (Fisher-equivalent) model and a beta-binomial model in which time-dependent variance fitted from healthy donors was added. Any clone with fewer than 5 combined templates was excluded, and a clone was called differentially abundant if its Benjamini-Hochberg FDR was below 0.01. In the beta-binomial model, variance was expressed as a function of the total template count across the two samples, in the form v = (b*log(k)+a)^2. TCRdb limited this immuneACCESS table to in-frame rearrangements with V and J called. A share of clones is missing; checked studies link under half to unresolved V genes, and the rest is unexplained. V and J calls and clone size are those listed in that table; D and trimming were worked out from the DNA. Within this sample are about 52,000 clones, with about 80% of them counted one time only. Of the sample, 14% falls within the top ten clones.

During the collection period, no infections or other immune events were recorded for the healthy donors. Healthy-donor blood repertoires served as a training cohort to calibrate time-dependent variance in a beta-binomial model of T-cell clone differential abundance. The training cohort included around 10 healthy donors, of whom 3 were female and 7 were male. An age range of roughly 25 to 65 years, with an average of around 42 years, was recorded for the donors. Whole blood was collected from each healthy donor at three time points spaced around 2 weeks apart and obtained from a commercial supplier. Genomic DNA was extracted from unsorted whole blood for immunosequencing. As concerns this clone: No cognate antigen has been identified for it. Per-base qualities were not stored, and no clone one base away is much larger.

Per the germline V gene, KGHSH is the CDR1 and LQKENI is the CDR2. The CDR3 measures 16 amino acids from cysteine to phenylalanine. Only the CDR3 DNA stays, 48 bases, in frame from base 1. Trimming takes 2 bases off V and 6 bases off J; junction bases not matched to a gene: 7. The clonotype comes from a person aged 18-69 years in good health. Material: blood. The chain joins TRBV18 to TRBJ1-6, and TRBD1 matches 7 of the central bases. The CDR3 amino acid sequence is: CASSPTLGQINSPLHF. The nucleotide sequence is given as TGTGCCAGCTCACCAACCCTGGGACAGATTAATTCACCCCTCCACTTT.